This passage covers 28 T cell receptor beta chains from one sample sequenced in a study of cytomegalovirus exposure and HLA in healthy donors. Some clones are missing from TCRdb's copy, which holds only in-frame ones; the method was immunoSEQ multiplex PCR. In the table there are about 79,000 clones, under 95% of which are singletons. Sequencing used PBMCs. These receptors all stem from a woman in her twenties or thirties in good health and CMV-seronegative.

The chain couples TRBV5-1 to TRBJ2-5; 9 bases align to TRBD2. J was trimmed by 4 bases and V by 6 bases; bases with no gene match: 13. This CDR3 comprises 16 residues. Per germline, CDR1 SGHRS and CDR2 YFSETQ. CDR3 DNA: TGCGCCAGCACGGGGGGCGGGAGGGCCCGTGGAGAGACCCAGTACTTC. Translation: CASTGGGRARGETQYF. Based on the CDR3 plus reference TRBV5-1 and TRBJ2-5, the full variable domain is KAGVTQTPRYLIKTRGQQVTLSCSPISGHRSVSWYQQTPGQGLQFLFEYFSETQRNKGNFPGRFSGRQFSNSRSEMNVSTLELGDSALYLCASTGGGRARGETQYFGPGTRLLVL.

The V and J genes are TRBV28 and TRBJ2-5, with D perhaps TRBD2 (6 bases). There are 13 residues in the CDR3. Germline V lookup: CDR1 MDHEN, CDR2 SYDVKM. V was pared by 6 bases and J by 4 bases, with 12 bases between. CDR3 loop: CASRTGGGETQYF. CDR3 nucleotides: TGTGCCAGCAGAACCGGGGGTGGAGAGACCCAGTACTTC.

This clone was observed a single time. This chain connects TRBV7-9 to TRBJ1-2; a possible D gene is TRBD1 (5 bases). Trimming took 4 bases from V and 3 from J, leaving 9 bases between them. The CDR3 consists of 13 residues. CDR1 is SEHNR, CDR2 FQNEAQ, per germline (reference sequence). In DNA form, the CDR3 reads TGTGCCAGCAGCTCTACAGGTTACTATGGCTACACCTTC. This sequence encodes CASSSTGYYGYTF.

About this clone itself: This specimen includes other DNA sequences encoding the same CDR3. The V gene is TRBV7-3, the J gene TRBJ1-1; D remains ambiguous. V was trimmed by 6 bases and J by 1 base, leaving 9 bases between them. The germline gives CDR1 SGHTA, CDR2 FQGTGA. The CDR3 has 13 amino acids. Written as DNA, the CDR3 is TGTGCCAGCAGTTCGACACCGAACACTGAAGCTTTCTTT. Translated, it gives CASSSTPNTEAFF. The full variable domain, completed using reference TRBV7-3 and TRBJ1-1, is GAGVSQTPSNKVTEKGKYVELRCDPISGHTALYWYRQSLGQGPEFLIYFQGTGAADDSGLPNDRFFAVRPEGSVSTLKIQRTERGDSAVYLCASSSTPNTEAFFGQGTRLTVV.

This chain links TRBV19 with TRBJ1-1; tentatively, D is TRBD1 (6 bases). There are 15 residues in the CDR3. V was shortened by 5 bases and J by 4 bases, with 17 bases between the two germline ends. Germline CDR1 is LNHDA and CDR2 is SQIVND (reference sequence). In DNA, the CDR3 is TGTGCCAGTAGTTTCCTCTCAGGGGTAAGCACTGAAGCTTTCTTT. It encodes CASSFLSGVSTEAFF. The whole variable domain, remainder taken from reference TRBV19 and TRBJ1-1, is DGGITQSPKYLFRKEGQNVTLSCEQNLNHDAMYWYRQDPGQGLRLIYYSQIVNDFQKGDIAEGYSVSREKKESFPLTVTSAQKNPTAFYLCASSFLSGVSTEAFFGQGTRLTVV.

J is TRBJ2-7 and V is TRBV28; D is perhaps TRBD2 (5 bases). The germline V gene has CDR1 MDHEN and CDR2 SYDVKM. There are 11 residues in the CDR3. Trimming took off 3 bases at V and 7 bases at J, with 7 bases between the two ends. The CDR3 nucleotides are TGTGCCAGCAGTTTCTTAGCGGAGCAGTACTTC. This translates into CASSFLAEQYF.

This chain links TRBV28 with TRBJ2-5, with 7 nucleotides matching TRBD1. This CDR3 region has 11 residues. CDR1 MDHEN and CDR2 SYDVKM come from the germline V gene. Trimming cost V 7 bases and J 7 bases; bases outside gene matches: 3. The CDR3 sequence is CASIKGATQYF. CDR3 nucleotide sequence: TGTGCCAGCATAAAGGGGGCGACCCAGTACTTC.

The J gene is TRBJ2-4, the V gene TRBV7-2, with D maybe TRBD1 (6 bases). This CDR3 is built from 17 residues. The V gene's germline CDR1 is SGHTA and CDR2 FQGNSA. V was clipped by 5 bases and J by 1 base, with 18 bases between them. The CDR3 spells CASSLFTGSLAKNIQYF. In DNA form, the CDR3 reads TGTGCCAGCAGCCTATTCACAGGGTCCTTGGCCAAAAACATTCAGTACTTC.

The chain uses TRBV18 and TRBJ1-1; 7 nucleotides match TRBD1. The CDR3 runs 13 residues. Trimming cost V 3 bases and J 6 bases; bases outside gene matches: 4. Germline V gene sequence: CDR1 KGHSH, CDR2 LQKENI. The CDR3 DNA reads TGTGCCAGCTCACCCGGGACAGCGGCTGAAGCTTTCTTT. It specifies CASSPGTAAEAFF. The full variable domain, in which reference TRBV18 and TRBJ1-1 provide the parts outside the CDR3, is NAGVMQNPRHLVRRRGQEARLRCSPMKGHSHVYWYRQLPEEGLKFMVYLQKENIIDESGMPKERFSAEFPKEGPSILRIQQVVRGDSAAYFCASSPGTAAEAFFGQGTRLTVV.

This chain uses TRBV11-2 with TRBJ2-3; no firm D call. Trimming cost V 5 bases and J 7 bases, with 7 bases left between them. The CDR3 is 11 amino acids. Germline loops: CDR1 SGHAT, CDR2 FQNNGV. This chain's CDR3 is CASSQQNTQYF. CDR3 DNA sequence: TGTGCCAGCAGCCAACAGAATACGCAGTATTTT.

This clone turned up a few times. The rearrangement uses TRBV6-4 and TRBJ2-2, with 7 bases identical to TRBD1. V was clipped by 6 bases and J by 5 bases; unmatched bases: 6. In germline, CDR1 is MRHNA, CDR2 SNTAGT. CDR3 length equals 14 residues. CDR3 region: CASRQGLDTGELFF. CDR3 in DNA: TGTGCCAGCAGACAGGGGCTAGATACCGGGGAGCTGTTTTTT.

The chain combines TRBV5-4 with TRBJ2-3; 9 positions agree with TRBD2. J lost 0 bases, V lost 4 bases, and 15 bases had no gene match. The CDR3 extends over 19 amino acids. In germline, CDR1 is SGHNT, CDR2 YYREEE (reference sequence). For the CDR3, the DNA is TGTGCCAGCAGCCCCCATAGCGGGAGTGGATTCTCTAGCACAGATACGCAGTATTTT. This codes for CASSPHSGSGFSSTDTQYF. Complete variable domain (other parts from reference TRBV5-4 and TRBJ2-3): ETGVTQSPTHLIKTRGQQVTLRCSSQSGHNTVSWYQQALGQGPQFIFQYYREEENGRGNFPPRFSGLQFPNYSSELNVNALELDDSALYLCASSPHSGSGFSSTDTQYFGPGTRLTVL.

V gene TRBV7-3 combines with J gene TRBJ2-4; no firm D call. The CDR3 totals 13 residues. Looked up from germline, CDR1 is SGHTA and CDR2 is FQGTGA. V gave up 0 bases and J gave up 5 bases, with 5 bases separating them. The CDR3 reads CASSLTSENIQYF. The CDR3 coding sequence is TGTGCCAGCAGCTTAACTAGTGAAAACATTCAGTACTTC.

This chain links TRBV7-9 with TRBJ1-2; weak D call: TRBD1 (6 bases). The CDR3 spans 13 residues. Germline values: CDR1 SEHNR, CDR2 FQNEAQ (reference sequence). V lost 0 bases and J 4 bases, leaving 6 bases between the germline ends. The CDR3 here is CASSLAGGYGYTF. The DNA of the CDR3 is TGTGCCAGCAGCTTAGCAGGGGGCTATGGCTACACCTTC.

This clone was seen a single time. This chain connects TRBV14 to TRBJ2-3; 8 bases align to TRBD1. The CDR3 length is 24 residues. The V gene's germline CDR1 is SGHDN and CDR2 FVKESK. V was clipped by 1 base and J by 4 bases; unmatched bases: 31. This chain's CDR3 is CASSQGWGQGAEGDKGIFSDTQYF. The CDR3 DNA is TGTGCCAGCAGCCAAGGTTGGGGTCAGGGGGCCGAAGGAGACAAAGGGATCTTCTCAGATACGCAGTATTTT.

DNA of the CDR3: TGTGCCTGGTTGGGGACAGGGGTGAGGCAAGAGACCCAGTACTTC. It encodes CAWLGTGVRQETQYF. V is TRBV30 and J is TRBJ2-5, with 10 positions matching TRBD1. Per germline, CDR1 GTSNPN and CDR2 SVGIG (reference sequence). The CDR3 has 15 amino acids. Unmatched junction bases numbered 8, after V lost 5 bases and J lost 2 bases.

The chain combines TRBV7-9 with TRBJ2-5; tentatively, D is TRBD1 (5 bases). There are 12 residues in the CDR3. V was trimmed by 10 bases and J by 4 bases, leaving 13 bases between them. Germline V CDR1 and CDR2: SEHNR, FQNEAQ (reference sequence). DNA for the CDR3: TGTGCCACCGATGACAGACGAGAGACCCAGTACTTC. Its translation is CATDDRRETQYF.

The rearrangement uses TRBV11-2 and TRBJ1-6; 8 nucleotides agree with TRBD1. CDR1 and CDR2 (germline): SGHAT, FQNNGV. The CDR3 is 17 residues long. V lost 3 bases, J lost 8 bases, and 12 bases stayed unmatched. CDR3 sequence: CASSFPIYQGADSPLHF. The DNA of the CDR3 is TGTGCCAGCAGCTTTCCAATATACCAGGGGGCAGATTCACCCCTCCACTTT.

This chain links TRBV4-1 with TRBJ2-7, with 11 bases aligning to TRBD2. The CDR3 contains 18 residues. V trimming: 4 bases; J trimming: 2 bases; junction bases outside the gene matches: 13. Germline values: CDR1 MGHRA, CDR2 YSYEKL. The CDR3 nucleotides read TGCGCCAGCAGCCCCAACCCCGCCCCGGGACTAGCGGCCTACGAGCAGTACTTC. Residues: CASSPNPAPGLAAYEQYF.

The chain is built from TRBV19 and TRBJ1-2; D not resolved. The V gene's germline CDR1 is LNHDA and CDR2 SQIVND (reference sequence). V lost 5 bases to trimming and J lost 1 base, with 11 bases between them. CDR3 length equals 14 residues. The DNA of the CDR3 is TGTGCCAGTAGTCTCGCGGCCCATAACTATGGCTACACCTTC. Translated, it gives CASSLAAHNYGYTF.

This chain links TRBV9 with TRBJ1-2; D is possibly TRBD1 (5 bases). The CDR3 contains 14 residues. The V and J ends lost 3 bases and 4 bases respectively, with 13 bases between them. The germline CDR1 and CDR2 sequences are SGDLS and YYNGEE. CDR3 bases: TGTGCCAGCAGCGGTCAGGGAGGCGGCTATGGCTACACCTTC. Translation: CASSGQGGGYGYTF. Full variable domain (missing parts from reference TRBV9 and TRBJ1-2): DSGVTQTPKHLITATGQRVTLRCSPRSGDLSVYWYQQSLDQGLQFLIQYYNGEERAKGNILERFSAQQFPDLHSELNLSSLELGDSALYFCASSGQGGGYGYTFGSGTRLTVV.

This rearrangement joins TRBV7-9 to TRBJ2-1; D unresolved. The CDR3 is 17 residues long. V shed 1 base and J shed 2 bases, with 15 bases lying between them. Per germline, CDR1 SEHNR and CDR2 FQNEAQ (reference sequence). In nucleotides, the CDR3 is TGTGCCAGCAGCTTAGGCGGCGGTACATTAACCTACAATGAGCAGTTCTTC. Translation: CASSLGGGTLTYNEQFF.

The V call is TRBV28, the J call TRBJ1-5; 8 positions agree with TRBD1. CDR1 is MDHEN and CDR2 is SYDVKM in the germline V gene. V lost 5 bases to trimming and J lost 4 bases; unmatched junction nucleotides: 10. The CDR3 is made up of 16 amino acids. CDR3 nucleotides: TGTGCCAGCAGTCCCCGGACAGGGTTCGTGAATCAGCCCCAGCATTTT. Its protein product is CASSPRTGFVNQPQHF.

The J gene is TRBJ1-2, the V gene TRBV28; 7 bases fit TRBD1. CDR1 and CDR2 (germline): MDHEN, SYDVKM. CDR3 length: 17 amino acids. With 5 bases clipped from V and 7 bases from J, the junction kept 19 bases outside the gene matches. This chain's CDR3 is CASSAPIGLRDRVGYTF. Here the CDR3 DNA reads TGTGCCAGCAGTGCCCCTATCGGCCTCCGAGACAGGGTTGGCTACACCTTC.

The chain joins TRBV7-9 to TRBJ1-2; no clear D gene. With 5 bases removed from V and 5 bases from J, the gap between germline ends came to 9 bases. The CDR3 consists of 12 residues. From germline, CDR1 is SEHNR and CDR2 FQNEAQ (reference sequence). CDR3 nucleotide sequence: TGTGCCAGCAGCCCCGAGAGGTATGGCTACACCTTC. It encodes CASSPERYGYTF.

This clone was detected only once. The chain uses TRBV7-9 and TRBJ1-5; TRBD1 is a possible D gene (6 bases). Per the germline V gene, CDR1 is SEHNR and CDR2 is FQNEAQ (reference sequence). Trimming cost V 6 bases and J 4 bases, with 16 bases left between them. This CDR3 region has 15 residues. CDR3 in DNA: TGTGCCAGCAGGCGGGGGCAGGGACGGAATCAGCCCCAGCATTTT. Translating it yields CASRRGQGRNQPQHF.

This chain connects TRBV7-3 to TRBJ2-2; TRBD2 agrees at 8 bases. This CDR3 comprises 15 residues. Germline CDR1 is SGHTA and CDR2 is FQGTGA. After removal of 4 bases from V and 6 bases from J, the junction contained 7 bases not matched to a gene. The CDR3 DNA is TGTGCCAGCAGCTCCGGGACTAGAACGGCCGGGGAGCTGTTTTTT. Amino acids: CASSSGTRTAGELFF.

The chain carries TRBV19 and TRBJ1-1; TRBD1 matches at 7 bases. The CDR3 consists of 14 residues. Germline lookup yields CDR1 LNHDA and CDR2 SQIVND (reference sequence). After removal of 4 bases from V and 0 bases from J, the junction contained 2 bases not matched to a gene. This CDR3 reads CASSTGTVNTEAFF. CDR3 coding DNA: TGTGCCAGTAGTACCGGGACAGTGAACACTGAAGCTTTCTTT.